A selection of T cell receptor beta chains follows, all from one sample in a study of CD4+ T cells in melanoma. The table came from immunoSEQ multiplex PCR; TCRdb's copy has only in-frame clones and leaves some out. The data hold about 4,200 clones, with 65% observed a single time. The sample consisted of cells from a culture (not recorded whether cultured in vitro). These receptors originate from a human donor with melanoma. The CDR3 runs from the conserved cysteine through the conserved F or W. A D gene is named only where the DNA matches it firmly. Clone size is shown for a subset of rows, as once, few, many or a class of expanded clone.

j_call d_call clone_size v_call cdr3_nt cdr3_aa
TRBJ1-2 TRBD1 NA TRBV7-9 TGTGCCAGCAGCTTAGGGGTAGGGGGCGTCGAAGGCTACACCTTC CASSLGVGGVEGYTF
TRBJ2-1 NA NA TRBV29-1 TGCAGCGTTGCGGGAACCACGACTAGGATTATGAATGAGCAGTTCTTC CSVAGTTTRIMNEQFF
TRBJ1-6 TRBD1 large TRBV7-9 TGTGCCAGCAGCGCGACAGGGCGAAATTCACCCCTCCACTTT CASSATGRNSPLHF
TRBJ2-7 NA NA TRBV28 TGTGCCAGCAGTTCGTACCGGGGACTTACCGAGCAGTACTTC CASSSYRGLTEQYF
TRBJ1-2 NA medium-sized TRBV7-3 TGTGCCAGCAGCTTAGGAGGGGACTATGGCTACACCTTC CASSLGGDYGYTF
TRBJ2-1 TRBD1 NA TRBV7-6 TGTGCCAGCAGCTTATACGGGACAGGGGACTACAATGAGCAGTTCTTC CASSLYGTGDYNEQFF
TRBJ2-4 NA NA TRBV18 TGTGCCAGCTCACCACCCGAACAGCGAGCCAAAAACATTCAGTACTTC CASSPPEQRAKNIQYF
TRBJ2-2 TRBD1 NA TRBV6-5 TGTGCCAGCACCAGGGGGCAGGGCACCGGGGAGCTGTTTTTT CASTRGQGTGELFF
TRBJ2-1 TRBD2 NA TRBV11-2 TGTGCCAGCAGCCTGGTAGCGGGGGGGTTCTACAATGAGCAGTTCTTC CASSLVAGGFYNEQFF
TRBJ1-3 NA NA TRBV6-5 TGTGCCAGCAGTTACTCGTACGGAGCCTCTGGAAACACCATATATTTT CASSYSYGASGNTIYF